The sequence of this TCR beta chain was determined in a study of CD8 T cells in ankylosing spondylitis. This clonotype was detected many times. The CDR3 is 12 amino acids. Germline V lookup: CDR1 SGHDT, CDR2 YYEEEE. Trimming left V 2 bases short and J 7 bases short, with 4 bases between. TCRdb re-called the 5' RACE reads through MiXCR, storing one row per CDR3 protein. The repertoire holds some 250,000 distinct CDR3 sequences, with around 10% as singletons. Sequenced material: blood, either unsorted or a sorted T cell fraction (not recorded which). The chain carries TRBV5-6 and TRBJ1-6; D is unresolved. The receptor's source is a male donor with ankylosing spondylitis or in good health (not recorded which). The CDR3 DNA sequence: TGTGCCAGCAGCTTAAGGAATTCACCCCTCCACTTT. This translates into CASSLRNSPLHF.